The next 18 T cell receptor beta chains were all read from a single sample in a study of shared clonotypes between healthy human individuals. TCRdb's table, derived via immunoSEQ multiplex PCR, lists solely in-frame clones and lacks some. The table lists a few hundred thousand clones, around nine tenths of them singletons, with roughly 16% in the top ten. Sequenced: memory CD8+ T cells sorted from blood. As for subset: CD45RO+ cells pooled with CCR7-negative TemRA cells. The receptors were sampled from a man younger than 30 in good health.

The chain is built from TRBV2 and TRBJ2-7; D possibly matches TRBD1 or TRBD2 (6 bases each). CDR1 is SNHLY and CDR2 is FYNNEI in the germline V gene. V shed 7 bases and J shed 3 bases, with 10 bases lying between them. This CDR3 region has 12 residues. CDR3 region: CASKQGGYEQYF. Written as DNA, the CDR3 is TGTGCCAGCAAACAGGGAGGCTACGAGCAGTACTTC.

The rearrangement joins TRBV4-1 to TRBJ2-5, with D possibly being TRBD2 (5 bases). The V and J ends lost 1 base and 0 bases respectively, with 6 bases between them. Germline V gene data show CDR1 as MGHRA and CDR2 as YSYEKL. This CDR3 has 14 residues. The CDR3 loop reads CASSQGGYQETQYF. CDR3 bases: TGCGCCAGCAGCCAAGGAGGGTACCAAGAGACCCAGTACTTC.

CDR3 region: CASSKEGNQPQHF. In DNA, the CDR3 is TGTGCCAGCAGTAAGGAGGGCAATCAGCCCCAGCATTTT. The chain employs TRBV27 and TRBJ1-5; D is unclear. V shed 5 bases and J shed 2 bases, with 7 bases lying between them. This CDR3 has 13 residues. Per the germline V gene, CDR1 is MNHEY and CDR2 is SMNVEV (reference sequence).

The chain couples TRBV7-6 to TRBJ2-2; no definite D call. The V gene's germline CDR1 is SGHVS and CDR2 FNYEAQ. This CDR3 contains 13 residues. V was pared by 6 bases and J by 1 base, with 6 bases between. The DNA for the CDR3 is TGTGCCAGCAGAAACCTGAACACCGGGGAGCTGTTTTTT. Its protein product is CASRNLNTGELFF.

V gene TRBV18 combines with J gene TRBJ2-7; D uncertain. This CDR3 is built from 13 residues. V was shortened by 6 bases and J by 3 bases, with 12 bases between the two germline ends. From germline, CDR1 is KGHSH and CDR2 LQKENI. The CDR3 loop is CASSRKRRYEQYF. The DNA of the CDR3 is TGTGCCAGCTCCCGGAAAAGACGCTACGAGCAGTACTTC.

This rearrangement joins TRBV2 to TRBJ2-7; 10 bases are shared with TRBD1. The V gene's germline CDR1 is SNHLY and CDR2 FYNNEI. The CDR3 extends over 17 amino acids. V dropped 0 bases and J dropped 3; count of bases not matched to a gene: 8. DNA of the CDR3: TGTGCCAGCAGTGAAGCGAGTACCGGGACAGGGGACTACGAGCAGTACTTC. Residues: CASSEASTGTGDYEQYF.

The rearrangement links TRBV4-1 to TRBJ2-7, with 10 bases matching TRBD1. J lost 4 bases, V lost 1 base, and 7 bases had no gene match. CDR3 size: 16 residues. Germline V gene sequence: CDR1 MGHRA, CDR2 YSYEKL. CDR3 coding DNA: TGCGCCAGCAGCCAAGTTCACCCGGGACAGGGGTACGAGCAGTACTTC. As protein: CASSQVHPGQGYEQYF.

This chain joins TRBV11-3 and TRBJ2-1; TRBD1 agrees at 8 bases. V lost 1 base, J lost 2 bases, and 1 base stayed unmatched. In germline, CDR1 is SGHNT, CDR2 YENEEA. This CDR3 is 15 amino acids long. In DNA, the CDR3 is TGTGCCAGCAGCTTAGGACAGGGGACCTACAATGAGCAGTTCTTC. Protein: CASSLGQGTYNEQFF.

The chain joins TRBV19 to TRBJ1-2; 7 positions agree with TRBD1. The CDR3 contains 14 residues. With 4 bases clipped from V and 1 base from J, the junction kept 3 bases outside the gene matches. The V gene's germline CDR1 is LNHDA and CDR2 SQIVND (reference sequence). CDR3 nucleotides: TGTGCCAGTAGTAGGGACAGAGTTAACTATGGCTACACCTTC. Translating it yields CASSRDRVNYGYTF.

The chain is built from TRBV28 and TRBJ2-5, with 11 bases aligning to TRBD2. CDR1 and CDR2 from the germline V gene are MDHEN and SYDVKM. This CDR3 region has 14 residues. Germline trimming cut 5 bases from V and 10 bases from J; bases unmatched to any gene: 9. CDR3 coding DNA: TGTGCCAGCAGTCTAGCGGGGGGTCCTCTCTTCCAGTACTTC. Translated: CASSLAGGPLFQYF.

The chain recombines TRBV5-1 with TRBJ2-3; 8 positions match TRBD1. The CDR3 spans 14 residues. The germline gives CDR1 SGHRS, CDR2 YFSETQ. Trimming cost V 0 bases and J 4 bases; bases outside gene matches: 1. CDR3 in amino acids: CASSLGQGSDTQYF. The CDR3 DNA is TGCGCCAGCAGCTTGGGACAGGGGTCAGATACGCAGTATTTT.

V gene TRBV18 combines with J gene TRBJ1-2; D possibly corresponds to TRBD1 (5 bases). Trimming stripped 3 bases from V and 0 bases from J, with 11 bases between. Germline values: CDR1 KGHSH, CDR2 LQKENI. This CDR3 has 15 residues. CDR3 nucleotides: TGTGCCAGCTCACCGAGAGAGACAGCTAACTATGGCTACACCTTC. It codes for CASSPRETANYGYTF.

The chain couples TRBV30 to TRBJ2-5, with D possibly being TRBD1 (6 bases). The CDR3 has 13 amino acids. The V and J ends lost 3 bases and 5 bases respectively, with 13 bases between them. Germline assignment: CDR1 GTSNPN and CDR2 SVGIG (reference sequence). The CDR3 nucleotides read TGTGCCTGGAGAGAACAGGGCCAGGAGACCCAGTACTTC. Translation gives CAWREQGQETQYF.

Turning to this clone: The same CDR3 arises from other DNA sequences in this sample as well. The genes are TRBV9 and TRBJ1-1; no reliable D call. CDR3 length equals 12 residues. Trimming left V 0 bases short and J 5 bases short, with 5 bases between. Germline CDR1 reads SGDLS; CDR2 reads YYNGEE. The chain's CDR3 is CASSVGETEAFF. The CDR3 DNA follows: TGTGCCAGCAGCGTAGGAGAAACTGAAGCTTTCTTT.

The rearrangement joins TRBV19 to TRBJ2-2, with TRBD2 as a possible D gene (5 bases). CDR1 LNHDA and CDR2 SQIVND come from the germline V gene (reference sequence). CDR3 length: 16 amino acids. V dropped 1 base and J dropped 4 bases, with 13 bases sitting between them. CDR3 coding DNA: TGTGCCAGTAGTATAGCTAGGGCGGGCGGCACCGGGGAGCTGTTTTTT. Amino acid sequence: CASSIARAGGTGELFF.

This clone was found a few times. The chain recombines TRBV4-1 with TRBJ1-1; D gene uncertain. The CDR3 is 16 amino acids. Trimming cost V 1 base and J 4 bases, with 16 bases left between them. Germline assignment: CDR1 MGHRA and CDR2 YSYEKL. Here the CDR3 reads CASSQVPPGSVTEAFF. In DNA, the CDR3 is TGCGCCAGCAGCCAAGTGCCGCCTGGGTCGGTCACTGAAGCTTTCTTT.

This chain uses TRBV10-3 with TRBJ1-1; 9 nucleotides agree with TRBD1. This CDR3 contains 14 residues. From germline, CDR1 is ENHRY and CDR2 SYGVKD. The J segment lost 2 bases and the V segment lost 4 bases, leaving 2 bases of the junction unmatched. The CDR3 sequence is CAISADRGNTEAFF. The CDR3 DNA is TGTGCCATCAGTGCGGACAGGGGAAACACTGAAGCTTTCTTT.

The chain has TRBV4-3 and TRBJ2-7, with D unclear. This CDR3 spans 14 amino acids. In germline, CDR1 is LGHNA, CDR2 YSLEER. V was pared by 0 bases and J by 0 bases, with 6 bases between. The chain's CDR3 is CASSQDRFSYEQYF. The CDR3, as DNA: TGCGCCAGCAGCCAAGATAGGTTCTCCTACGAGCAGTACTTC.